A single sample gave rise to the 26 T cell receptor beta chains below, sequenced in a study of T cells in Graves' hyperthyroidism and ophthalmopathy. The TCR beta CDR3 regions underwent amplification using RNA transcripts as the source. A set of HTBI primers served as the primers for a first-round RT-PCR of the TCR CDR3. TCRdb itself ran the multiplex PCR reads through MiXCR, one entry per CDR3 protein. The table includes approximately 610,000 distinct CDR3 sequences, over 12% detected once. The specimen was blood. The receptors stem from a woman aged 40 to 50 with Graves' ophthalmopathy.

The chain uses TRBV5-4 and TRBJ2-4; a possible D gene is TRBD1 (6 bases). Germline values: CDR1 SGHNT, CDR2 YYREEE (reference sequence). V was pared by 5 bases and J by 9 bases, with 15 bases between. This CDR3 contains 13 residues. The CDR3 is CASRVQGDGIQYF. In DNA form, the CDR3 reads TGTGCCAGCAGGGTACAGGGTGATGGCATTCAGTACTTC.

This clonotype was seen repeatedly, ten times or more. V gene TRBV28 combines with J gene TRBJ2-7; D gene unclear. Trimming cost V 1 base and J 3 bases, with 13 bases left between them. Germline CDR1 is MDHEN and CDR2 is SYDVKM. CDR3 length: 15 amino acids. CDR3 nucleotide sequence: TGTGCCAGCAGTTTATCCAGTCCCCGAGTCTACGAGCAGTACTTC. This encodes CASSLSSPRVYEQYF.

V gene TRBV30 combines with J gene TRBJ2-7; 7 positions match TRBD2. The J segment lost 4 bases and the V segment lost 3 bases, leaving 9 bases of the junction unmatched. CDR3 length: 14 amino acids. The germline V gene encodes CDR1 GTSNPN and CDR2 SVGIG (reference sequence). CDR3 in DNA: TGTGCCTGGAGAAGGGCTAGCGGTGCTTACGAGCAGTACTTC. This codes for CAWRRASGAYEQYF.

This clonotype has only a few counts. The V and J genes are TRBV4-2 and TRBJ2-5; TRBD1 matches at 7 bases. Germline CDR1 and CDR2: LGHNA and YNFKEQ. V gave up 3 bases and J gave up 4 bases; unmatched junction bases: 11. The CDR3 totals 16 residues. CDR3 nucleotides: TGTGCCAGCAGCCAGAGTTGGGACAGTCATGCAGAGACCCAGTACTTC. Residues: CASSQSWDSHAETQYF.

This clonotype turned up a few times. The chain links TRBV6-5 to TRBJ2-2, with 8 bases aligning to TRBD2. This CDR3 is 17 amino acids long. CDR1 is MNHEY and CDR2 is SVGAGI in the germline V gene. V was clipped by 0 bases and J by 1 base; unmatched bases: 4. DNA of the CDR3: TGTGCCAGCAGTTACTCAGGGACTAGTATGAACACCGGGGAGCTGTTTTTT. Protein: CASSYSGTSMNTGELFF.

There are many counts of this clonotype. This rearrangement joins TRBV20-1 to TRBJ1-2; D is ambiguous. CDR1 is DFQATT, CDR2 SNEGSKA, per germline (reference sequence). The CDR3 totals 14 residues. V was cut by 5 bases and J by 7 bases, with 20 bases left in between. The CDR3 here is CSALPLLLMGGYTF. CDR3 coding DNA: TGCAGTGCTTTGCCCCTGCTCTTGATGGGTGGCTACACCTTC.

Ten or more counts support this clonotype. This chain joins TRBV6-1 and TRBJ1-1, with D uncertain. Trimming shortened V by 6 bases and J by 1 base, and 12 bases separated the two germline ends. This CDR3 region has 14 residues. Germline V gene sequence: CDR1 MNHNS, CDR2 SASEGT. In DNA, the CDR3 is TGTGCCAGCAGCAATTTCGCCTCGAACACTGAAGCTTTCTTT. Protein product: CASSNFASNTEAFF.

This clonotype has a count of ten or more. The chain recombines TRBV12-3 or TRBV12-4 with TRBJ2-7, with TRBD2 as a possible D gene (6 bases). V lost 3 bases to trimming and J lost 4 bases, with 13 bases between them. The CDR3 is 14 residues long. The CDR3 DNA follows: TGTGCCAGCAGTTTGTCGACTAGTAGTTACGAGCAGTACTTC. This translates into CASSLSTSSYEQYF.

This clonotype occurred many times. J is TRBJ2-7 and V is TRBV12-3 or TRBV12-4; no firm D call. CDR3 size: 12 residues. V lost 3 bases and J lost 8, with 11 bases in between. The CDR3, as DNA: TGTGCCAGCAGTTTGGCTGCGGCAAAGCAGTACTTC. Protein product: CASSLAAAKQYF.

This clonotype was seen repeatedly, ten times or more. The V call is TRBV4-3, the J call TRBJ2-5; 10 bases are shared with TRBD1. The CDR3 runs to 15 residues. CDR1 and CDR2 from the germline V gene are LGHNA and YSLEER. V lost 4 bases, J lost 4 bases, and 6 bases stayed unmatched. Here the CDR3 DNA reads TGCGCCAGCAGCCTAGGGTGGACAGGGGGAGAGACCCAGTACTTC. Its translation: CASSLGWTGGETQYF.

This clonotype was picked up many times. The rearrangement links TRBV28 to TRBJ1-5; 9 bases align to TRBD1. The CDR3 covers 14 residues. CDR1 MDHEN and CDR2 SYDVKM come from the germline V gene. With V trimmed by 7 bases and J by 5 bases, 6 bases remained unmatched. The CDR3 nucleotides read TGTGCCAGCATGCGGGGACAGGGTTATCAGCCCCAGCATTTT. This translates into CASMRGQGYQPQHF.

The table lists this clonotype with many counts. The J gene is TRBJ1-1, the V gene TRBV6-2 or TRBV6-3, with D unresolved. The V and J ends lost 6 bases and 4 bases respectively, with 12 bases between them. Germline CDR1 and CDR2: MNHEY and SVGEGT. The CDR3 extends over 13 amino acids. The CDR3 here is CASSPAAGTEAFF. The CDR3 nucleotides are TGTGCCAGCAGCCCTGCAGCGGGCACTGAAGCTTTCTTT.

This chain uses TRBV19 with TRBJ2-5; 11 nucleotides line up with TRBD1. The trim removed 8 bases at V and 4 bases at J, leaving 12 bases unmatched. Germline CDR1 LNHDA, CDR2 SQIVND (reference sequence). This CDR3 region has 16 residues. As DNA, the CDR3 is TGTGCCAGTTCCCAAAAGCCGGGACAGGGGGGAGAGACCCAGTACTTC. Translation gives CASSQKPGQGGETQYF.

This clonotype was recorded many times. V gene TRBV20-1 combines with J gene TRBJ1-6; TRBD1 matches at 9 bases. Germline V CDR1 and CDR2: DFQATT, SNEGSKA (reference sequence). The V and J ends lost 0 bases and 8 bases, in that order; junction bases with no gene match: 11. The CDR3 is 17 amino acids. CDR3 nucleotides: TGCAGTGCTAGAGATCCCGGACAGGGGCTGGAATATTCACCCCTCCACTTT. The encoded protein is CSARDPGQGLEYSPLHF.

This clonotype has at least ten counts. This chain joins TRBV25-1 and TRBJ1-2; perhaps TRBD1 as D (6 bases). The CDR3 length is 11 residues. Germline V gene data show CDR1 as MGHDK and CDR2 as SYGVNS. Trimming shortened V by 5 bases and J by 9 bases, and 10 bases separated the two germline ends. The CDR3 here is CASSPGVSYTF. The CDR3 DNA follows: TGTGCCAGCAGTCCAGGGGTTAGCTACACCTTC.

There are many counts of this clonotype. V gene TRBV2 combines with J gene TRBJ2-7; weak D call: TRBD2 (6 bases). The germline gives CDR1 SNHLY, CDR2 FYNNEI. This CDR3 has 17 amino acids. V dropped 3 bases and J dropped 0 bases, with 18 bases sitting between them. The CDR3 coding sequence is TGTGCCAGCAGTGATCTTGGAGGGTCCTACCTCTCCTACGAGCAGTACTTC. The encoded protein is CASSDLGGSYLSYEQYF.

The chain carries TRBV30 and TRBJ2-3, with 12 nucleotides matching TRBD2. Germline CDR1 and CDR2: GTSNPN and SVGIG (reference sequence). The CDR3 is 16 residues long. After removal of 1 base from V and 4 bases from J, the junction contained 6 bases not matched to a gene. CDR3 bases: TGTGCCTGGAGTGCACCCACTAGCGGGAGGTCAGATACGCAGTATTTT. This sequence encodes CAWSAPTSGRSDTQYF.

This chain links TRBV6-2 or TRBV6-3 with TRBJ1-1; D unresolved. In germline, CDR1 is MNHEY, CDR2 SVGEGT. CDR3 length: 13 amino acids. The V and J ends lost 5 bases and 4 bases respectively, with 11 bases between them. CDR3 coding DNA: TGTGCCAGCAGTGACGCCGGCACCACTGAAGCTTTCTTT. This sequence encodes CASSDAGTTEAFF.

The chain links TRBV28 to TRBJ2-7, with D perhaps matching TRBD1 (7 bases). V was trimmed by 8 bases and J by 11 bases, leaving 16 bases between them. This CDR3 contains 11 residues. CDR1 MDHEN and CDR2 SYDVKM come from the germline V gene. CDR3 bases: TGTGCCAGCGGCGCAGGGGGGATTAAGTACTTC. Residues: CASGAGGIKYF.

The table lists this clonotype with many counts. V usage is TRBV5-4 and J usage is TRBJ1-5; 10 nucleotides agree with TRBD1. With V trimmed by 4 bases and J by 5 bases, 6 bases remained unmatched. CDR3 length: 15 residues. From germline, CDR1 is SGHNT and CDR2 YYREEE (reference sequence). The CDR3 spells CASSTGTGVDQPQHF. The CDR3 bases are TGTGCCAGCAGCACCGGGACAGGGGTCGATCAGCCCCAGCATTTT.

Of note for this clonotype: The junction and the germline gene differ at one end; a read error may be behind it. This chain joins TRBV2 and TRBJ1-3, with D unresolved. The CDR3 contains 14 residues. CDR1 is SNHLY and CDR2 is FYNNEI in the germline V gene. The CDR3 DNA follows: TGTGCCAGCAGGGAAGCGGGATCTGGATACACCATATATTTT. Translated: CASREAGSGYTIYF.

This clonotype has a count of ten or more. The CDR3 spells CASSRSGTDRHYGYTF. In DNA form, the CDR3 reads TGTGCCAGTAGTAGGTCAGGGACCGACCGGCACTATGGCTACACCTTC. This chain links TRBV19 with TRBJ1-2, with D possibly TRBD1 on 5 matching bases. V gave up 4 bases and J gave up 3 bases, with 18 bases separating them. CDR3 length: 16 residues. The V gene's germline CDR1 is LNHDA and CDR2 SQIVND (reference sequence).

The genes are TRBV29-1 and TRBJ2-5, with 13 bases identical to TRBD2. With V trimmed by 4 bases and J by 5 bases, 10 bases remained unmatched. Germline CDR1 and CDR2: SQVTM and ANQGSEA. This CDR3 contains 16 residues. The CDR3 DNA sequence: TGCAGCGTTGTGGGCCAACTAGCGGGAGGGGGGGAGACCCAGTACTTC. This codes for CSVVGQLAGGGETQYF. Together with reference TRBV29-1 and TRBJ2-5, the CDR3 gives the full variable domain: SAVISQKPSRDICQRGTSLTIQCQVDSQVTMMFWYRQQPGQSLTLIATANQGSEATYESGFVIDKFPISRPNLTFSTLTVSNMSPEDSSIYLCSVVGQLAGGGETQYFGPGTRLLVL.

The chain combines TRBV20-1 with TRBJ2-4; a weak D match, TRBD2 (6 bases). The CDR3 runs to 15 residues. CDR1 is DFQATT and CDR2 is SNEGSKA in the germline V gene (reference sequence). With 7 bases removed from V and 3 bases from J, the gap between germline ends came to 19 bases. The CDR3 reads CSVESLREGKNIQYF. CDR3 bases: TGCAGTGTAGAAAGCTTGCGGGAAGGCAAAAACATTCAGTACTTC.

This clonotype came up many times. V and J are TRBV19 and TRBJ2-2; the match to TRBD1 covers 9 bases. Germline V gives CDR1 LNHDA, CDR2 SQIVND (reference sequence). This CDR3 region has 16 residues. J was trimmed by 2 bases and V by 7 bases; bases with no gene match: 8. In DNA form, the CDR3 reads TGTGCCAGTACCGACTGGGGACAGGGAAACACCGGGGAGCTGTTTTTT. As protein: CASTDWGQGNTGELFF.

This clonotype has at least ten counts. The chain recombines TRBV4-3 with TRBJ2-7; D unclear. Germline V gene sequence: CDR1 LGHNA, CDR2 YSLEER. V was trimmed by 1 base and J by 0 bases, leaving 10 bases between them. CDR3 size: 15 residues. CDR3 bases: TGCGCCAGCAGCCAAGGCCTGGATATCTCCTACGAGCAGTACTTC. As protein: CASSQGLDISYEQYF.